The clone carrying this T cell receptor beta chain was seen at least ten times. TCR beta CDR3 regions were amplified from RNA transcripts. RT-PCR in the first round used HTBI primers; a second-round multiplex PCR followed. TCRdb ran MiXCR on the multiplex PCR reads and lists one entry per CDR3 protein. The sample consists of 300,000 to 350,000 distinct CDR3 sequences, 17% of them appearing once. This CDR3 is 13 amino acids long. Germline trimming cut 1 base from V and 6 bases from J; bases unmatched to any gene: 3. Germline values: CDR1 SGHRS, CDR2 YFSETQ. This sample stems from a study of Graves' ophthalmopathy and Graves' hyperthyroidism.

Sequenced material: peripheral blood. The V gene is TRBV5-1, the J gene TRBJ1-1; 7 bases align to TRBD1. The receptor was isolated from an adult man with Graves' ophthalmopathy. The CDR3 reads CASSLSTGAEAFF. As DNA, the CDR3 is TGCGCCAGCAGCTTGAGTACAGGGGCTGAAGCTTTCTTT.